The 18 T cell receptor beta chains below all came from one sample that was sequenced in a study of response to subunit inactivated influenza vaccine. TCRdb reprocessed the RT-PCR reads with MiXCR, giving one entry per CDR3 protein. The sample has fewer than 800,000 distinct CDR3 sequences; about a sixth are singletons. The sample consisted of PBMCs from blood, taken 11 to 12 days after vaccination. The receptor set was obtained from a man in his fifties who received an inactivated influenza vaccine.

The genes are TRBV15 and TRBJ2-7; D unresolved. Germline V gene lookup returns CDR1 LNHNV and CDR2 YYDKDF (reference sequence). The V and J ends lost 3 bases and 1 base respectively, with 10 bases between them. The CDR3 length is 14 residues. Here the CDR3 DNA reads TGTGCCACCAGCAGTGGCGAATGGTCCTACGAGCAGTACTTC. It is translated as CATSSGEWSYEQYF.

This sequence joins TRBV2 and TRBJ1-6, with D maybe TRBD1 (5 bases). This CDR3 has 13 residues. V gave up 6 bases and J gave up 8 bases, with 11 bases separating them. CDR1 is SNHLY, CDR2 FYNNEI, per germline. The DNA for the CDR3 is TGTGCCAGCAGGGGACGGATGGATTCACCCCTCCACTTT. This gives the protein CASRGRMDSPLHF.

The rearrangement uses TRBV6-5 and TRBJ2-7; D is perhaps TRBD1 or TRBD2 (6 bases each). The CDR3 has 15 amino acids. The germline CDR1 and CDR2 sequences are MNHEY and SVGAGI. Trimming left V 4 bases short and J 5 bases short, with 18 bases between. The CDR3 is CASSSPGGLPDEQYF. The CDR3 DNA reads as TGTGCCAGCAGTTCTCCCGGGGGCTTGCCCGACGAGCAGTACTTC.

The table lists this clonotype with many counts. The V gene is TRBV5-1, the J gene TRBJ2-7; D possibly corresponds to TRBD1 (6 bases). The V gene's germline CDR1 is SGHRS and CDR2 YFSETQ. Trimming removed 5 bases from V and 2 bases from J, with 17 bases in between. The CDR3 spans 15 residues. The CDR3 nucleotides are TGCGCCAGCAGTCTGACCGGGGACACCACCTACGAGCAGTACTTC. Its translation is CASSLTGDTTYEQYF.

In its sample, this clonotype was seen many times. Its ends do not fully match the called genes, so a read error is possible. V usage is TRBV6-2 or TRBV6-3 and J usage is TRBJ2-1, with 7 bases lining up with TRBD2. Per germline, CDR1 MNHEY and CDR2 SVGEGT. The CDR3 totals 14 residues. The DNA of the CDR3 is TGTGCCAGCAGTTCTGTAAGGTCATTGGACGGGGGGATCTTC. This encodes CASSSVRSLDGGIF.

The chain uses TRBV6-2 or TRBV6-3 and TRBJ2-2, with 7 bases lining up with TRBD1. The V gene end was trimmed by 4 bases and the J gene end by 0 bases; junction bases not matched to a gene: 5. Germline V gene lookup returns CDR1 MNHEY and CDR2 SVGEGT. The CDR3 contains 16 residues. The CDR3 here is CASSSPGTANTGELFF. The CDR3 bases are TGTGCCAGCAGTTCCCCCGGGACAGCGAACACCGGGGAGCTGTTTTTT.

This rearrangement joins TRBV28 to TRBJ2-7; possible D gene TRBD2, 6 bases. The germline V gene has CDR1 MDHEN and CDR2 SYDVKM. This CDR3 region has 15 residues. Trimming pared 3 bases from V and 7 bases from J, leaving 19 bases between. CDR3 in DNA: TGTGCCAGCAGTTTTACCCCAGGGACTCGACAGGAGCAGTACTTC. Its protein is CASSFTPGTRQEQYF. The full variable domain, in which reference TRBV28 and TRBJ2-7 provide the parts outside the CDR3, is DVKVTQSSRYLVKRTGEKVFLECVQDMDHENMFWYRQDPGLGLRLIYFSYDVKMKEKGDIPEGYSVSREKKERFSLILESASTNQTSMYLCASSFTPGTRQEQYFGPGTRLTVT.

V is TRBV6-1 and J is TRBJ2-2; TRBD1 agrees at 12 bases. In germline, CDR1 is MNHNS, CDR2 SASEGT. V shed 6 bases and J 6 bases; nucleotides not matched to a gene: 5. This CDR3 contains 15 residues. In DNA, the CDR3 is TGTGCCAGCAGGGGGACAGGGGGCAAACCCGGGGAGCTGTTTTTT. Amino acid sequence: CASRGTGGKPGELFF.

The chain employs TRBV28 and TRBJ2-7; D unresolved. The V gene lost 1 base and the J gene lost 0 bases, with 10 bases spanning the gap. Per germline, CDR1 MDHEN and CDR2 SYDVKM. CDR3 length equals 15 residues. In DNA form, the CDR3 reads TGTGCCAGCAGTTTATACCCCGAAAGCTCCTACGAGCAGTACTTC. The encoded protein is CASSLYPESSYEQYF.

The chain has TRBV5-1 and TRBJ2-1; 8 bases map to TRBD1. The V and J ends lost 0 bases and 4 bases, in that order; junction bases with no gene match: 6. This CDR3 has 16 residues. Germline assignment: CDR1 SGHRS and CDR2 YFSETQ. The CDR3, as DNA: TGCGCCAGCAGCTTGGAATCGTGGACAGGGTACAATGAGCAGTTCTTC. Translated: CASSLESWTGYNEQFF.

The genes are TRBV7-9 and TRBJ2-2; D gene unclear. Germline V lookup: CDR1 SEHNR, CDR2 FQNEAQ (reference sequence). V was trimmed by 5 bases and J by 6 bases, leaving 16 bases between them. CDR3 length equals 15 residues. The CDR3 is CASSHPSLRAGELFF. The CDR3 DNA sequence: TGTGCCAGCAGCCACCCCAGTCTTAGGGCCGGGGAGCTGTTTTTT.

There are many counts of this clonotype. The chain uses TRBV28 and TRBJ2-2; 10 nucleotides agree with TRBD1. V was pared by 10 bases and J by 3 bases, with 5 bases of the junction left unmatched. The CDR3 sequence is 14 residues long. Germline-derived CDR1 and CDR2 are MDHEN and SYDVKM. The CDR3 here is CATSGQGYTGELFF. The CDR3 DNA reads TGTGCCACCTCGGGACAGGGGTACACCGGGGAGCTGTTTTTT.

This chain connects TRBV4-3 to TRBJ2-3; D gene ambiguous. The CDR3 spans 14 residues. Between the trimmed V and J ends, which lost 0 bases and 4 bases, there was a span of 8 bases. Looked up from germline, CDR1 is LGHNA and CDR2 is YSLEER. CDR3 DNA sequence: TGCGCCAGCAGCCAAGATCATGAGTCAGATACGCAGTATTTT. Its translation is CASSQDHESDTQYF.

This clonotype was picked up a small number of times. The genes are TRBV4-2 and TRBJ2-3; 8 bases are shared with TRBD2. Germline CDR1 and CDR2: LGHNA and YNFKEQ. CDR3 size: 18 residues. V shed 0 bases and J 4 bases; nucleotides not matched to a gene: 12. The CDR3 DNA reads TGTGCCAGCAGCCAAGAAACAGGACGGGGGGGCGGTCCAGATACGCAGTATTTT. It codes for CASSQETGRGGGPDTQYF.

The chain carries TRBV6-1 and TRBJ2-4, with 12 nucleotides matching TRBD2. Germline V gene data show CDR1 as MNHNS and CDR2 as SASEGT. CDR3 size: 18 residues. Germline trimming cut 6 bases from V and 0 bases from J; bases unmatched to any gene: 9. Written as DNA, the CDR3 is TGTGCCAGCAGCCCCCTAGCGGGAGGGCTTCAAGCCAAAAACATTCAGTACTTC. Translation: CASSPLAGGLQAKNIQYF.

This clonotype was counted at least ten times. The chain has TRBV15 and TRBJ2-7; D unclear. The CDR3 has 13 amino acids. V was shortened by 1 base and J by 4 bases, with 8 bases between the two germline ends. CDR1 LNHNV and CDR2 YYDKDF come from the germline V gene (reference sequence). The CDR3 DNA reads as TGTGCCACCAGCAGAGCTTGGGGATACGAGCAGTACTTC. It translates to CATSRAWGYEQYF.

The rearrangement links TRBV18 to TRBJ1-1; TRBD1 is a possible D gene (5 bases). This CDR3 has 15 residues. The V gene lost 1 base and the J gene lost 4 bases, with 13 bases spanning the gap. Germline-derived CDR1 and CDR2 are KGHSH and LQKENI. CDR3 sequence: CASSPQGTQGTEAFF. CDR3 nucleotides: TGTGCCAGCTCACCACAGGGGACCCAGGGCACTGAAGCTTTCTTT.

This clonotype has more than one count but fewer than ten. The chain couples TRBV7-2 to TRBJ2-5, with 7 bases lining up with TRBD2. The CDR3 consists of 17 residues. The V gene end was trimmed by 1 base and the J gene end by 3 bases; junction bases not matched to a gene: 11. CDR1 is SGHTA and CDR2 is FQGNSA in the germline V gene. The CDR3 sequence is CASSLGSGQRGKETQYF. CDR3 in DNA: TGTGCCAGCAGCTTAGGCAGTGGCCAGCGGGGAAAAGAGACCCAGTACTTC.